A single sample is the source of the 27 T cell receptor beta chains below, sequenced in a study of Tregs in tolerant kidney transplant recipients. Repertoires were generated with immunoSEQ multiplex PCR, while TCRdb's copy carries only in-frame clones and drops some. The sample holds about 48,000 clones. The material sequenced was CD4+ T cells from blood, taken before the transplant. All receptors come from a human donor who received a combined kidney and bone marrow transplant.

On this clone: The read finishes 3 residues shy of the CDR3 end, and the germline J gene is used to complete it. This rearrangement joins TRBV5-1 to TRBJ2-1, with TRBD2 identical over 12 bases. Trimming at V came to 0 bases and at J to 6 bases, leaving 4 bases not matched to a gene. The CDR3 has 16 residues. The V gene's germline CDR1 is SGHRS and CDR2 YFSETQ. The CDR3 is CASSLAETSGSNEQFF. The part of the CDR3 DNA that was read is TGCGCCAGCAGCTTGGCCGAGACTAGCGGGAGCAATGAG.

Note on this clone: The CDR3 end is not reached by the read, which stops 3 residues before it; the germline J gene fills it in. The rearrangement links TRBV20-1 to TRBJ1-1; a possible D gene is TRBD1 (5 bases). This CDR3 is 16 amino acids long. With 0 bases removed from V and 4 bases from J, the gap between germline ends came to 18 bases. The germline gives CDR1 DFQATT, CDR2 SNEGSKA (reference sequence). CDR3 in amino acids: CSARDGRRGRVTEAFF. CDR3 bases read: TGCAGTGCTAGAGATGGTAGAAGGGGTCGGGTCACTGAA.

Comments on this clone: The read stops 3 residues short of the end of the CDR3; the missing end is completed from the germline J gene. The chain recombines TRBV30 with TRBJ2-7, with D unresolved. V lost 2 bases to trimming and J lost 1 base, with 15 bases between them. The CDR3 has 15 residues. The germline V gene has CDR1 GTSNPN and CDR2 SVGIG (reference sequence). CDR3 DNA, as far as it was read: TGTGCCTGGAGTCTTTACCCCGTCGGGTCCTACGAG. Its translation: CAWSLYPVGSYE. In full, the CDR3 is CAWSLYPVGSYEQYF.

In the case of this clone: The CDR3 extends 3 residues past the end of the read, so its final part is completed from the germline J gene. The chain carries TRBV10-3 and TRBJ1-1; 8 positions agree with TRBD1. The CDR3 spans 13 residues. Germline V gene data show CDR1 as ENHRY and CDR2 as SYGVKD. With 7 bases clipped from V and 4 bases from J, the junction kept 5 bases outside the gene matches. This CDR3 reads CAITIDRGTEAFF. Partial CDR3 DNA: TGTGCCATCACTATAGACAGGGGCACTGAA.

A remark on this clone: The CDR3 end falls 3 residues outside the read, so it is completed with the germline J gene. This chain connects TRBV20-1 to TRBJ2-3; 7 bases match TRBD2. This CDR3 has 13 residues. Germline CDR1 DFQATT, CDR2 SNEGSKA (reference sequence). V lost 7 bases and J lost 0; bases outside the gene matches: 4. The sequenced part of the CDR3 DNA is TGCAGTGTCTCTAGCGGAAGCACAGATACG. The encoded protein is CSVSSGSTDT. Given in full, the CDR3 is CSVSSGSTDTQYF.

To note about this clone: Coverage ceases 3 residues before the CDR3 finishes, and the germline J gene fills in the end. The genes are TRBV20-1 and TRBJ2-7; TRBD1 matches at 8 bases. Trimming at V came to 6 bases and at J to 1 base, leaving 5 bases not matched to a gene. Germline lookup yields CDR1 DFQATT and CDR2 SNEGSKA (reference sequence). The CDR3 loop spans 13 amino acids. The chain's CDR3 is CSANGQGSYEQYF. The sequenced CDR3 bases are TGCAGTGCGAATGGACAGGGATCCTACGAG.

The CDR3 sequence: CSAFGQSPYNSPLHF. CDR3 DNA (partial): TGCAGTGCCTTTGGACAATCTCCCTATAATTCACCC. V and J are TRBV20-1 and TRBJ1-6, with TRBD1 as a possible D gene (5 bases). The CDR3 end falls 3 residues outside the read, so it is completed with the germline J gene. Looked up from germline, CDR1 is DFQATT and CDR2 is SNEGSKA (reference sequence). This CDR3 comprises 15 residues. The V and J ends lost 6 bases and 2 bases respectively, with 14 bases between them.

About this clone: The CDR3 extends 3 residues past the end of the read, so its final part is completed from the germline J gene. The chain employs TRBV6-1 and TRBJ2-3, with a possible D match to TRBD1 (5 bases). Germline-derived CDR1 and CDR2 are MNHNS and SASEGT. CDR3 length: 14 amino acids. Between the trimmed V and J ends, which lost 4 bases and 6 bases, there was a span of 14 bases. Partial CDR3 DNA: TGTGCCAGCAGTGTGACAGCCCTCGGGGATACG. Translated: CASSVTALGDT. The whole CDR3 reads CASSVTALGDTQYF.

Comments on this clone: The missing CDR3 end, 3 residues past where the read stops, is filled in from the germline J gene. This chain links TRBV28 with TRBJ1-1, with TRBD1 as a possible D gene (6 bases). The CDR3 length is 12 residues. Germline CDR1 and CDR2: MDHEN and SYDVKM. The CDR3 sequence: CASSLLGDKAFF. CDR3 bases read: TGTGCCAGCAGTTTATTGGGGGACAAA.

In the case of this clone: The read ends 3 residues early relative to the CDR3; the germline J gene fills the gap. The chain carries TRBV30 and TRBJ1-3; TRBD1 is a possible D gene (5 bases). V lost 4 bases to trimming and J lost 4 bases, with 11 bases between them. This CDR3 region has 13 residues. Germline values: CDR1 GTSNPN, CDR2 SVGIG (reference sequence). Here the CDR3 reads CAWKGLTGNTIYF. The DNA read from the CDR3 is TGTGCCTGGAAGGGGTTGACCGGAAACACC.

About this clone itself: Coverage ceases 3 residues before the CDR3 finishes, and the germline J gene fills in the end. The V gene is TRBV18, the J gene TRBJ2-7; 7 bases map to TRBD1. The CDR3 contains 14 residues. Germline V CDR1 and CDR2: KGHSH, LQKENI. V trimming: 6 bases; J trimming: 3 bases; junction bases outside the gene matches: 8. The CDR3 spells CASSYRDRDYEQYF. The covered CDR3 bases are TGTGCCAGCTCGTACCGGGACAGAGACTACGAG.

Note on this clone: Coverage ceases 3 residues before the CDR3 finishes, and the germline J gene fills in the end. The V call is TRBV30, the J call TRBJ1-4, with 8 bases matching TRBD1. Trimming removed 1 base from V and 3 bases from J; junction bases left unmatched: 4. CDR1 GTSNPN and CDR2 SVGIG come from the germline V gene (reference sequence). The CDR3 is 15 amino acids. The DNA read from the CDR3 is TGTGCCTGGAGTGAGACGACAGGGGCTAATGAAAAA. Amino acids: CAWSETTGANEK. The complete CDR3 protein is CAWSETTGANEKLFF. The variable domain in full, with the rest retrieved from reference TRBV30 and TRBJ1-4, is SQTIHQWPATLVQPVGSPLSLECTVEGTSNPNLYWYRQAAGRGLQLLFYSVGIGQISSEVPQNLSASRPQDRQFILSSKKLLLSDSGFYLCAWSETTGANEKLFFGSGTQLSVL.

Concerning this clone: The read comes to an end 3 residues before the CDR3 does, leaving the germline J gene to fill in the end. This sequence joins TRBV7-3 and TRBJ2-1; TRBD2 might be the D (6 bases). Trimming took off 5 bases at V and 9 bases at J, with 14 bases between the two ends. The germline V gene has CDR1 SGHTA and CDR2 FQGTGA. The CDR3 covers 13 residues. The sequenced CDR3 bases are TGTGCCAGCAGCGCCGGGACTCAAGCTGAG. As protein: CASSAGTQAE. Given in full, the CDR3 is CASSAGTQAEQFF.

CDR3 DNA, as far as it was read: TGTGCCAGCAGCTCCGGACTTAAATCCTACGAG. Residues: CASSSGLKSYE. The complete CDR3 reads CASSSGLKSYEQYF. This rearrangement joins TRBV7-8 to TRBJ2-7; D might be TRBD2 (5 bases). The read terminates 3 residues before the CDR3 end, so the remaining end is supplied by the germline J gene. CDR1 is SGHVS, CDR2 FQNEAQ, per germline. This CDR3 contains 14 residues. V was pared by 4 bases and J by 1 base, with 11 bases between.

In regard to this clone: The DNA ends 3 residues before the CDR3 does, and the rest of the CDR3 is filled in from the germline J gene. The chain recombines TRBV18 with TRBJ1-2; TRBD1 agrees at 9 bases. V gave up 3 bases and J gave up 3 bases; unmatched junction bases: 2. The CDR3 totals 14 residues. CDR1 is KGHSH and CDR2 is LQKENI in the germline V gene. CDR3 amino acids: CASSPTGGDYGYTF. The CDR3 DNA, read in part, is TGTGCCAGCTCACCTACAGGGGGCGACTATGGC.

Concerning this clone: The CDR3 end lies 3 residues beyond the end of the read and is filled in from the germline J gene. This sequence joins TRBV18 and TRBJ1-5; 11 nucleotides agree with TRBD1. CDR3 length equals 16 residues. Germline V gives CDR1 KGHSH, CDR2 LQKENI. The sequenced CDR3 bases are TGTGCCAGCTCCCCTAGCCCGGGACAGGGGGGTTTACCC. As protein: CASSPSPGQGGLP. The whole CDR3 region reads CASSPSPGQGGLPQHF.

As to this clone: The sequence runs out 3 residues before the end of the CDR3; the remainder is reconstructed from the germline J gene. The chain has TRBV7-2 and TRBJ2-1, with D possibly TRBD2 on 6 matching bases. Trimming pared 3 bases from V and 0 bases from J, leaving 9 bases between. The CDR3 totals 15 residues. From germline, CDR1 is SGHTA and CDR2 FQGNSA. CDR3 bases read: TGTGCCAGCAGCTTTAGCGGAGGCTCCTACAATGAG. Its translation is CASSFSGGSYNE. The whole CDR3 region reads CASSFSGGSYNEQFF. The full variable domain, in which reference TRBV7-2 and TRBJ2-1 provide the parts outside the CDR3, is GAGVSQSPSNKVTEKGKDVELRCDPISGHTALYWYRQSLGQGLEFLIYFQGNSAPDKSGLPSDRFSAERTGGSVSTLTIQRTQQEDSAVYLCASSFSGGSYNEQFFGPGTRLTVL.

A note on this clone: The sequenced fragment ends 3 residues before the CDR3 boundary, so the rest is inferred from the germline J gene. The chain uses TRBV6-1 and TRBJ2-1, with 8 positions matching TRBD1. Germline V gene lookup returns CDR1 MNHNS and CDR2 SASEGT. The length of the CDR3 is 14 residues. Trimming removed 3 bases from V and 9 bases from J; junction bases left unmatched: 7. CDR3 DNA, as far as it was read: TGTGCCAGCAGTGACAGGGGGCGCCTTAGTGAG. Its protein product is CASSDRGRLSE. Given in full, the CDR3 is CASSDRGRLSEQFF.

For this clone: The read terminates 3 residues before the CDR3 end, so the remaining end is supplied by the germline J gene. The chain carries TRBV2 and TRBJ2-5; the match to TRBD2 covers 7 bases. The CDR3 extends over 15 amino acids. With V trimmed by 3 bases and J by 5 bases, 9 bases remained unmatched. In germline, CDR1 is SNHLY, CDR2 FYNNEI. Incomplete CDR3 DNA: TGTGCCAGCAGTGACAGGGCAGGGCGGGGGGAGACC. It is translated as CASSDRAGRGET. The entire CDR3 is CASSDRAGRGETQYF.

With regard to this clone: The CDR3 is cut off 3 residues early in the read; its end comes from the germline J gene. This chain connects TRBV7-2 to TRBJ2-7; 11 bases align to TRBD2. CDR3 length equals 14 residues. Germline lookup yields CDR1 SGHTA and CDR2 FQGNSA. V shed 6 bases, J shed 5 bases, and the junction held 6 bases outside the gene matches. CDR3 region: CASRSTSGGDEQYF. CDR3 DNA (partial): TGTGCCAGCAGGTCCACTAGCGGGGGCGACGAG.

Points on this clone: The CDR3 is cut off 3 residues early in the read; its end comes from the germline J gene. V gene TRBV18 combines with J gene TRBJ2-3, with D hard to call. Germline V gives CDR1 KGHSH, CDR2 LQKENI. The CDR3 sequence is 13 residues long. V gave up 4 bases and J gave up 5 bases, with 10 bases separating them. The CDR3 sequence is CASSQWSEDTQYF. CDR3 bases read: TGTGCCAGCTCACAGTGGAGCGAAGATACG.

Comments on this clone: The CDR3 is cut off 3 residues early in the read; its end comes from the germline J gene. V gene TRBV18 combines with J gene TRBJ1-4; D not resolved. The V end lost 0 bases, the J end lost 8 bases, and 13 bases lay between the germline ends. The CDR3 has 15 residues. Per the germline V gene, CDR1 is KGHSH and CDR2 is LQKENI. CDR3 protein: CASSPPDSRGEKLFF. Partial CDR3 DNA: TGTGCCAGCTCACCACCGGATTCACGGGGAGAAAAA.

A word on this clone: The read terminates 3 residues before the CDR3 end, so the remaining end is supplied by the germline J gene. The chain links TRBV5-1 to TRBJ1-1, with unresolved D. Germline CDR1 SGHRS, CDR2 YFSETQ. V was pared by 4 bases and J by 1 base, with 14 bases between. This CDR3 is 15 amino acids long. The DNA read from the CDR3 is TGCGCCAGCAGCCCCGGCGGGCCCAAGAACACTGAA. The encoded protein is CASSPGGPKNTE. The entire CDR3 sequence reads CASSPGGPKNTEAFF.

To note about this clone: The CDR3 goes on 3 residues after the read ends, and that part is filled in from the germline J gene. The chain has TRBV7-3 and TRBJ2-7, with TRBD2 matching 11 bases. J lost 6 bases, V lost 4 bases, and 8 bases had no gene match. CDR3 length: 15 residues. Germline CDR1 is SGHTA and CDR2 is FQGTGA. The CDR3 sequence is CASSSLAGGGSEQYF. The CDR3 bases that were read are TGTGCCAGCAGCTCCCTAGCGGGAGGAGGTAGCGAG.

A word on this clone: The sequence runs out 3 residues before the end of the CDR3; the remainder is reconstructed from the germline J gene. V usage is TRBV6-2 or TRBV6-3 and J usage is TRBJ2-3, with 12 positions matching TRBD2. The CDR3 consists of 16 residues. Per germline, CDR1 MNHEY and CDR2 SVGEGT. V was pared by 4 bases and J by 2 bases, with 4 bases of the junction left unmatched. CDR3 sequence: CASSSRLAGDTDTQYF. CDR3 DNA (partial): TGTGCCAGCAGTTCCCGACTAGCGGGAGACACAGATACG.

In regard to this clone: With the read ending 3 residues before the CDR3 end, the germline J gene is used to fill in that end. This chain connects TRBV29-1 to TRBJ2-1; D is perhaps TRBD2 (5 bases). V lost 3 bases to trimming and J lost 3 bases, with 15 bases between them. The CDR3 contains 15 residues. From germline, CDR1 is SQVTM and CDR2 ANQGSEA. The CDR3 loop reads CSVDGRAANYNEQFF. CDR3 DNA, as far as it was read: TGCAGCGTTGATGGGAGAGCGGCAAACTACAATGAG.

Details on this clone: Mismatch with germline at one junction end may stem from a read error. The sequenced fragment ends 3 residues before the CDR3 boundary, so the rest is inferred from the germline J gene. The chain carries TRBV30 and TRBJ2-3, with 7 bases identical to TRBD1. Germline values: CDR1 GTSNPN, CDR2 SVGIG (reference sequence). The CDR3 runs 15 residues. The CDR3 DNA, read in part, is TGTGCATGGACATCCGGGACAGCCCTCACAGATACG. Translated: CAWTSGTALTDT. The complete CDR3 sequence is CAWTSGTALTDTQYF.